This TCR beta chain was captured in a study of blood T cell repertoires in COVID-19. Looked up from germline, CDR1 is SGHTA and CDR2 is FQGNSA. V lost 4 bases and J lost 4; bases outside the gene matches: 3. The CDR3 consists of 16 residues. The data were produced by immunoSEQ multiplex PCR, yet TCRdb's version contains in-frame clones alone and is incomplete. The sample yields fewer than 120,000 clones, 85% to 90% seen once. This chain connects TRBV7-2 to TRBJ2-2; 13 bases map to TRBD2. The sequenced sample was peripheral blood. This TCR derives from a woman aged 45-59 years with acute or convalescent COVID-19. The CDR3 here is CASSSGLAGTTGELFF. The DNA for the CDR3 is TGTGCCAGCAGCTCGGGACTAGCGGGGACCACCGGGGAGCTGTTTTTT.